The rows below give T cell receptor beta chains drawn from one sample of a study of siplizumab effects on memory and regulatory T cells. Repertoires were generated with immunoSEQ multiplex PCR, while TCRdb's copy carries only in-frame clones and drops some. The sample carries 94,000 or so clones, around 97% recorded once. Sequenced input: naive CD4+ T cells sorted from blood. Receptors originate from a human donor in good health. CDR3s include the opening cysteine and the closing phenylalanine or tryptophan. D genes are given only for firm matches. Size values are once, few and many counts, or a class for expanded clones, and some rows have none.

CASSFTGSYEQYF	TGCGCCAGCAGCTTTACAGGGTCCTACGAGCAGTACTTC	-	-	TRBV5-1	TRBJ2-7
CASSLLAGALYEQYF	TGTGCCAGCAGTTTACTAGCGGGGGCCCTCTACGAGCAGTACTTC	TRBD2	-	TRBV28	TRBJ2-7
CASSPPGGGYEQYF	TGTGCCAGTAGTCCGCCCGGGGGGGGGTACGAGCAGTACTTC	TRBD2	-	TRBV19	TRBJ2-7
CASSYPGHSPLHF	TGTGCCAGCAGCTATCCGGGGCATTCACCCCTCCACTTT	-	few	TRBV7-9	TRBJ1-6
CASSRGQGASGNTIYF	TGTGCCAGCAGTAGAGGACAGGGGGCTTCTGGAAACACCATATATTTT	TRBD1	once	TRBV6-6	TRBJ1-3
CASSYGQRTSTDTQYF	TGTGCCAGCAGTTACGGACAGCGCACTAGCACAGATACGCAGTATTTT	-	once	TRBV6-5	TRBJ2-3
CAWSVPVGAGNTIYF	TGTGCCTGGAGTGTACCGGTCGGGGCGGGAAACACCATATATTTT	-	-	TRBV30	TRBJ1-3
CASSASGGNTIYF	TGTGCCAGCTCAGCGAGCGGGGGAAACACCATATATTTT	-	-	TRBV18	TRBJ1-3
CASSPTSGRYQETQYF	TGTGCCAGCAGCCCGACTAGCGGGCGGTACCAAGAGACCCAGTACTTC	TRBD2	-	TRBV7-3	TRBJ2-5
CASSLPAKVSDSYNEQFF	TGTGCCAGCAGTTTACCCGCAAAGGTATCGGACTCCTACAATGAGCAGTTCTTC	-	-	TRBV27	TRBJ2-1
CASSRTTGGIVSFF	TGTGCCAGCAGTAGAACGACAGGGGGCATTGTGTCTTTCTTT	TRBD1	-	TRBV7-2	TRBJ1-1
CASSQGQGVGTGELFF	TGTGCCAGCAGCCAAGGACAGGGTGTCGGCACCGGGGAGCTGTTTTTT	TRBD1	-	TRBV5-5	TRBJ2-2
CASSPTFGRVTDTQYF	TGTGCCAGCAGCCCGACGTTCGGCAGGGTCACAGATACGCAGTATTTT	-	-	TRBV14	TRBJ2-3
CASSPTMVTNTIYF	TGTGCCAGCAGCCCCACGATGGTTACAAACACCATATATTTT	-	-	TRBV9	TRBJ1-3
CASSLTGQDTQYF	TGTGCCAGCAGCTTAACGGGACAAGATACGCAGTATTTT	-	-	TRBV7-3	TRBJ2-3
CASCLGGGAWTQYF	TGTGCTAGTTGTCTTGGCGGGGGGGCTTGGACGCAGTATTTT	TRBD2	-	TRBV12-5	TRBJ2-3
CASSLVGSEAFF	TGTGCCAGCAGCTTAGTCGGGTCAGAAGCTTTCTTT	-	-	TRBV7-2	TRBJ1-1
CASSLGQSYEQYF	TGTGCCAGCAGCTTGGGACAGTCCTACGAGCAGTACTTC	-	-	TRBV5-6	TRBJ2-7
CSVGAGTGSSGNTIYF	TGCAGCGTGGGAGCCGGGACGGGTAGCTCTGGAAACACCATATATTTT	-	-	TRBV29-1	TRBJ1-3
CASSYRGELNEQFF	TGTGCCAGCAGTTACAGGGGGGAGTTGAATGAGCAGTTCTTC	TRBD1	-	TRBV27	TRBJ2-1
CASSQEGAGRFQETQYF	TGTGCCAGCAGCCAAGAGGGAGCGGGGAGGTTCCAAGAGACCCAGTACTTC	TRBD2	-	TRBV4-2	TRBJ2-5
CASSFGTSGFASTDTQYF	TGTGCCAGCAGCTTCGGGACTAGCGGGTTCGCTAGCACAGATACGCAGTATTTT	TRBD2	-	TRBV7-2	TRBJ2-3
CASSESGGGGEQYF	TGTGCCAGCAGTGAATCTGGCGGGGGCGGCGAGCAGTACTTC	-	once	TRBV6-4	TRBJ2-7
CASSEVSLRGHPTGELFF	TGTGCCAGCAGTGAAGTCAGTTTGCGGGGGCACCCTACCGGGGAGCTGTTTTTT	-	-	TRBV2	TRBJ2-2
CAISEGGAFGYSGNTIYF	TGTGCCATCAGTGAGGGGGGCGCATTTGGATACTCTGGAAACACCATATATTTT	-	-	TRBV10-3	TRBJ1-3
CASSSAAYEQYF	TGCGCCAGCAGCTCAGCTGCCTACGAGCAGTACTTC	-	-	TRBV5-1	TRBJ2-7
CASSLAVQQPQHF	TGTGCCAGCAGCTTAGCGGTACAGCAGCCCCAGCATTTT	-	once	TRBV11-2	TRBJ1-5
CASSYRQGVYEAFF	TGTGCCAGCAGCTACAGACAGGGGGTCTATGAAGCTTTCTTT	TRBD1	-	TRBV7-2	TRBJ1-1
CAWSPGTPIISYNSPLHF	TGTGCCTGGAGTCCCGGGACACCCATCATCAGCTATAATTCACCCCTCCACTTT	-	-	TRBV30	TRBJ1-6
CASSLDRYTEAFF	TGTGCCAGCAGCTTAGATAGGTACACTGAAGCTTTCTTT	-	-	TRBV11-1	TRBJ1-1
CAGSGREAFF	TGTGCCGGATCAGGGAGGGAAGCTTTCTTT	-	-	TRBV19	TRBJ1-1
CASSLSLAGGYNEQFF	TGTGCCAGCAGCTTGAGTCTAGCGGGGGGCTACAATGAGCAGTTCTTC	TRBD2	-	TRBV11-1	TRBJ2-1
CASSSPDTEAFF	TGCGCCAGCAGCTCCCCCGACACTGAAGCTTTCTTT	-	-	TRBV5-1	TRBJ1-1
CASSPGTGGFGGYTF	TGCGCCAGCAGCCCCGGGACAGGGGGCTTTGGTGGCTACACCTTC	TRBD1	-	TRBV5-1	TRBJ1-2
CASSQSGHYTEAFF	TGCGCCAGCAGTCAATCGGGACACTACACTGAAGCTTTCTTT	-	-	TRBV23-1	TRBJ1-1
CASSSLWGAGNEQFF	TGTGCCAGCAGCTCCTTATGGGGGGCGGGCAATGAGCAGTTCTTC	-	-	TRBV9	TRBJ2-1
CASSLARTNEKLFF	TGTGCCAGCAGTTTGGCCCGTACTAATGAAAAACTGTTTTTT	-	-	TRBV6-5	TRBJ1-4
CASSYGPPLRNTEAFF	TGTGCCAGCAGTTACGGGCCACCGTTGCGGAACACTGAAGCTTTCTTT	-	-	TRBV6-5	TRBJ1-1
CAKGHEQYF	TGTGCCAAAGGGCACGAGCAGTACTTC	-	-	TRBV6-1	TRBJ2-7
CASNPPGPHLYEQYF	TGTGCCAGCAACCCTCCGGGGCCCCACCTCTACGAGCAGTACTTC	-	-	TRBV28	TRBJ2-7
CASSETGLGANVLTF	TGCGCCAGCAGTGAGACAGGGTTGGGGGCCAACGTCCTGACTTTC	-	-	TRBV10-2	TRBJ2-6
CASSLEGARGNEQFF	TGTGCCAGCAGCTTAGAGGGGGCCAGGGGGAATGAGCAGTTCTTC	TRBD1	-	TRBV7-9	TRBJ2-1
CASRDPGNYGYTF	TGTGCCAGCAGGGACCCTGGCAACTATGGCTACACCTTC	-	-	TRBV6-5	TRBJ1-2